The TCR beta chain described here comes from a study of cytomegalovirus exposure and HLA in healthy donors. The overall study: Out of around 360 genotyped donors, approximately 84% belonged to the Caucasian-associated ancestry cluster.

Study-wide results and limits: Earlier findings revealed that most TCR beta V segments proved productive either about 87% or about 30% of the time. Several of the most significant clusters appeared, in a later analysis, to be linked to common viral pathogens.

The CDR3 spans 15 residues. Trimming left V 5 bases short and J 7 bases short, with 18 bases between. Germline V gives CDR1 SSHAT, CDR2 FNYEAQ (reference sequence). Primers: 60 Vbeta forward and 13 Jbeta reverse. Here immunoSEQ multiplex PCR was the method, and the copy in TCRdb shows in-frame clones only, minus some. Of 100,000 or so clones listed, roughly 70% are singletons. With respect to this clone: Its cognate antigen is unknown.

V usage is TRBV7-7 and J usage is TRBJ2-1; maybe TRBD1 (6 bases). Sequencing was done on a sample of PBMCs. The clonotype comes from a man over 45 in good health and CMV-seronegative. The chain's CDR3 is CASSRSTGMGNEQFF. The CDR3 region has the DNA TGTGCCAGCAGCCGTTCCACAGGGATGGGGAATGAGCAGTTCTTC.